These 11 T cell receptor beta chains share one sample of origin, sequenced in a study of blood T cell repertoires in COVID-19. The protocol was immunoSEQ multiplex PCR, while the TCRdb copy is restricted to in-frame clones and leaves out a portion. The sample yields 300,000 to 450,000 clones, approximately 90% seen once. The sequenced material came from PBMCs or T cells enriched from blood (not recorded which). These TCRs come from a woman aged 18-35 years who had recovered from COVID-19.

The gene calls are TRBV10-1 and TRBJ2-5, with 12 bases that match TRBD2. V lost 4 bases to trimming and J lost 5 bases; unmatched junction nucleotides: 8. Germline V lookup: CDR1 WNHNN, CDR2 SYGVQD (reference sequence). The CDR3 extends over 16 amino acids. CDR3 nucleotides: TGCGCCAGCAGTGCGGCTAGCGGGGGGGCCAGGGAGACCCAGTACTTC. It is translated as CASSAASGGARETQYF.

The chain combines TRBV2 with TRBJ1-2, with D possibly matching TRBD1 (6 bases). The CDR3 sequence is 12 residues long. CDR1 and CDR2 from the germline V gene are SNHLY and FYNNEI. Trimming stripped 6 bases from V and 8 bases from J, with 13 bases between. The CDR3, as DNA: TGTGCCAGCAGGGGGGGGCCTTACGGCTACACCTTC. This gives the protein CASRGGPYGYTF.

The chain employs TRBV6-2 or TRBV6-3 and TRBJ1-6; D gene unclear. Germline V gene lookup returns CDR1 MNHEY and CDR2 SVGEGT. The V and J ends lost 4 bases and 7 bases respectively, with 5 bases between them. The CDR3 consists of 12 residues. DNA for the CDR3: TGTGCCAGCAGTTCCAGGAATTCACCCCTCCACTTT. As protein: CASSSRNSPLHF.

This chain links TRBV18 with TRBJ1-6; D is possibly TRBD1 (6 bases). This CDR3 region has 17 residues. Trimming cost V 4 bases and J 7 bases, with 20 bases left between them. Germline assignment: CDR1 KGHSH and CDR2 LQKENI. The CDR3: CASSLTAGADVNSPLHF. The CDR3, as DNA: TGTGCCAGCTCACTTACGGCAGGGGCCGACGTGAATTCACCCCTCCACTTT.

V usage is TRBV4-1 and J usage is TRBJ2-1, with D possibly matching TRBD1 (6 bases). The CDR3 contains 16 residues. The V and J ends lost 1 base and 4 bases respectively, with 14 bases between them. Germline CDR1 MGHRA, CDR2 YSYEKL. CDR3 residues: CASSQVGARLYNEQFF. CDR3 DNA sequence: TGCGCCAGCAGCCAAGTGGGGGCGCGGTTGTACAATGAGCAGTTCTTC.

V is TRBV19 and J is TRBJ2-3, with D unresolved. V lost 8 bases to trimming and J lost 2 bases, with 5 bases between them. The CDR3 consists of 11 residues. Germline V gene sequence: CDR1 LNHDA, CDR2 SQIVND (reference sequence). The CDR3 sequence: CASSLTDTQYF. CDR3 nucleotides: TGTGCCAGTTCTCTCACAGATACGCAGTATTTT.

V gene TRBV5-6 combines with J gene TRBJ1-5; weak D call: TRBD1 (5 bases). Trimming took 1 base from V and 2 from J, leaving 10 bases between them. The germline V gene encodes CDR1 SGHDT and CDR2 YYEEEE. This CDR3 comprises 15 residues. The CDR3 DNA is TGTGCCAGCAGCTTGCTCAGGGAAGGCAATCAGCCCCAGCATTTT. It translates to CASSLLREGNQPQHF.

V is TRBV9 and J is TRBJ1-1; 8 bases line up with TRBD1. The V gene's germline CDR1 is SGDLS and CDR2 YYNGEE. The trim removed 0 bases at V and 1 base at J, leaving 5 bases unmatched. This CDR3 spans 16 amino acids. The CDR3 protein is CASSVGTGGGNTEAFF. The CDR3 DNA reads as TGTGCCAGCAGCGTAGGTACAGGGGGTGGGAACACTGAAGCTTTCTTT.

The rearrangement links TRBV6-4 to TRBJ2-1, with TRBD2 matching 8 bases. The germline V gene has CDR1 MRHNA and CDR2 SNTAGT. The CDR3 covers 14 residues. After removal of 3 bases from V and 7 bases from J, the junction contained 5 bases not matched to a gene. The CDR3 region has the DNA TGTGCCAGCAGTGAAGAGCGGGGGTGGAATGAGCAGTTCTTC. This encodes CASSEERGWNEQFF.

V is TRBV4-1 and J is TRBJ1-3; 9 bases are a match to TRBD1. Per germline, CDR1 MGHRA and CDR2 YSYEKL. The CDR3 contains 15 residues. The junction had 8 bases not matched to a gene; V was cut back by 4 bases and J by 7 bases. CDR3 DNA sequence: TGCGCCAGCAGCCCCCGGGACAGGGAAGGGAACACCATATATTTT. Its translation: CASSPRDREGNTIYF.

The chain joins TRBV29-1 to TRBJ1-2, with D uncertain. Germline loops: CDR1 SQVTM, CDR2 ANQGSEA. The CDR3 has 12 amino acids. Trimming took off 4 bases at V and 4 bases at J, with 10 bases between the two ends. This CDR3 is CSVGLLGYGYTF. The CDR3 DNA sequence: TGCAGCGTTGGTCTTCTCGGCTATGGCTACACCTTC.